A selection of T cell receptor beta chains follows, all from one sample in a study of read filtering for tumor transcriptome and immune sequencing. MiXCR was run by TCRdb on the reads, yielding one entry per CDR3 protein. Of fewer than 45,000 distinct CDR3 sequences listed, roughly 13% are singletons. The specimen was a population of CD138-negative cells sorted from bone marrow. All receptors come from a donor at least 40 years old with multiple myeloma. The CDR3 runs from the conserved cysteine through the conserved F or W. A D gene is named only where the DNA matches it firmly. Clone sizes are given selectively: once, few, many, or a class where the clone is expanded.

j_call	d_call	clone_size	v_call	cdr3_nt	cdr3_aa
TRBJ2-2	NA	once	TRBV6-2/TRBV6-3	TGTGCCAGCAGAAGGGGCGCACCGAACACCGGGGAGCTGTTTTTT	CASRRGAPNTGELFF
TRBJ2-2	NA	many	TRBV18	TGTGCCAGCTCACCAATGGCAGGGGACATCGGGGAGCTGTTTTTT	CASSPMAGDIGELFF
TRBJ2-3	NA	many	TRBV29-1	TGCAGCTTCCAGCGGGACATTAGCACAGATACGCAGTATTTT	CSFQRDISTDTQYF
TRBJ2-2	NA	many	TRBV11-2	TGTGCCAGCAGCTTCGGTTCCCTGCGAGTCCTGGGAAACCCCGGGGAGCTGTTTTTT	CASSFGSLRVLGNPGELFF
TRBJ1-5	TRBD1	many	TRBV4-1	TGCGCCAGCAGCCAAGATCTGGGACAGGGGGTTGGCAATCAGCCCCAGCATTTT	CASSQDLGQGVGNQPQHF
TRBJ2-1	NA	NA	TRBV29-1	TGCAGCGCTGCTTTCGGGGTAGTACCGAGGGATGAGCAGTTCTTC	CSAAFGVVPRDEQFF
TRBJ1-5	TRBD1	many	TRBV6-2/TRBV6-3	TGTGCCAGCAGGGGGGAGACAGGGGATCGGCCAAGGAATCAGCCCCAGCATTTT	CASRGETGDRPRNQPQHF
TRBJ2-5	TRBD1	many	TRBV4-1	TGCGCCAGCAGCCAAGAGGGGACAGGGCCAGAGACCCAGTACTTC	CASSQEGTGPETQYF
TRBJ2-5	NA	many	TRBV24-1	TGTGCCACCAGTGATGCTAACAGTGCGGAGACCCAGTACTTC	CATSDANSAETQYF
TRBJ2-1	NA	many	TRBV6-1	TGTGCCAACGCGGGGATTAATAAGGGCATCGATGAGCAGTTCTTC	CANAGINKGIDEQFF
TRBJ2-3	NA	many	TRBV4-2	TGTGCCAGCAGCCAGATCACAGATACGCAGTATTTT	CASSQITDTQYF
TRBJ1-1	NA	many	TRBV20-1	TGCAGTGCTAGGGACAGTTTTAACACTGAAGCTTTCTTT	CSARDSFNTEAFF
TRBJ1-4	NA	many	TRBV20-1	TGCAGTGCTAGGCCCCGCAGGGGAGGCGGTGAAAAACTGTTTTTT	CSARPRRGGGEKLFF
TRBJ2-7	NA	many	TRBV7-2	TGTGCCAGCAGCTTAAAGGCAGCAAACTACGAGCAGTACTTC	CASSLKAANYEQYF